Following are 16 T cell receptor beta chains from one sample sequenced in a study of blood T cell repertoires in COVID-19. Profiling relied on immunoSEQ multiplex PCR, and the TCRdb table lists in-frame clones only, not all of them. The sample holds about 360,000 clones, roughly 86% seen once. Input material: peripheral blood. Source of these receptors: a human donor with acute or convalescent COVID-19. The donor label of this sample is uncertain.

The chain combines TRBV2 with TRBJ2-7; D perhaps matches TRBD1 (5 bases). The germline gives CDR1 SNHLY, CDR2 FYNNEI. Trimming took 6 bases from V and 5 from J, leaving 11 bases between them. The CDR3 loop spans 12 amino acids. The CDR3 coding sequence is TGTGCCAGCAGCCCTCAGGGAAACGAGCAGTACTTC. Translated: CASSPQGNEQYF.

The chain employs TRBV30 and TRBJ2-7; TRBD1 agrees at 7 bases. This CDR3 region has 11 residues. The germline V gene has CDR1 GTSNPN and CDR2 SVGIG (reference sequence). The junction had 5 bases not matched to a gene; V was cut back by 3 bases and J by 9 bases. The CDR3, as DNA: TGTGCCTGGAGCACAGGGGAAAGGCAGTACTTC. Encoded protein: CAWSTGERQYF.

The rearrangement links TRBV10-2 to TRBJ2-1, with 10 bases fitting TRBD2. The CDR3 loop spans 15 amino acids. Germline V gene data show CDR1 as WSHSY and CDR2 as SAAADI. V dropped 2 bases and J dropped 7; count of bases not matched to a gene: 5. The CDR3 DNA reads TGCGCCAGCAGTGAGGGTTCTAGCGGGAGTAATGAGCAGTTCTTC. Protein: CASSEGSSGSNEQFF.

This chain connects TRBV19 to TRBJ1-5; D is unresolved. V dropped 4 bases and J dropped 2 bases, with 12 bases sitting between them. Germline assignment: CDR1 LNHDA and CDR2 SQIVND (reference sequence). The CDR3 runs 15 residues. The CDR3, as DNA: TGTGCCAGTAGTAGACACGAGTCGGGCAATCAGCCCCAGCATTTT. It translates to CASSRHESGNQPQHF.

This chain connects TRBV19 to TRBJ1-5; TRBD1 might be the D (6 bases). This CDR3 has 15 amino acids. Per germline, CDR1 LNHDA and CDR2 SQIVND (reference sequence). V lost 7 bases, J lost 7 bases, and 20 bases lay in between. The CDR3 reads CASTTRDTIRQPQHF. The CDR3 region has the DNA TGTGCCAGTACCACCCGGGACACTATAAGACAGCCCCAGCATTTT.

The genes are TRBV28 and TRBJ1-1; D not certain. V gave up 6 bases and J gave up 3 bases, with 11 bases separating them. CDR3 length: 13 amino acids. Germline CDR1 reads MDHEN; CDR2 reads SYDVKM. DNA for the CDR3: TGTGCCAGCAGCCCGGGGTGGGACACTGAAGCTTTCTTT. Translating it yields CASSPGWDTEAFF.

This rearrangement joins TRBV4-2 to TRBJ1-2; D possibly corresponds to TRBD1 (6 bases). Trimming cost V 1 base and J 5 bases, with 8 bases left between them. Germline V gene sequence: CDR1 LGHNA, CDR2 YNFKEQ. CDR3 length: 13 residues. The CDR3 sequence is CASSQGTGYGYTF. The DNA of the CDR3 is TGTGCCAGCAGCCAAGGAACAGGGTATGGCTACACCTTC.

This chain links TRBV6-5 with TRBJ1-1; TRBD1 aligns across 8 bases. J was trimmed by 8 bases and V by 1 base; bases with no gene match: 6. CDR1 and CDR2 from the germline V gene are MNHEY and SVGAGI. The CDR3 is 14 residues long. The CDR3 bases are TGTGCCAGCAGTTACTTCAGGACAGGGCTCGAAGCTTTCTTT. This sequence encodes CASSYFRTGLEAFF.

This chain connects TRBV9 to TRBJ1-2; tentative D call: TRBD1 (6 bases). The CDR3 has 15 amino acids. Trimming stripped 0 bases from V and 4 bases from J, with 13 bases between. From germline, CDR1 is SGDLS and CDR2 YYNGEE. This CDR3 is CASSVGQTGSYGYTF. Written as DNA, the CDR3 is TGTGCCAGCAGCGTAGGGCAGACAGGATCCTATGGCTACACCTTC.

J is TRBJ2-1 and V is TRBV7-9, with D tentatively TRBD2 (5 bases). The V gene lost 5 bases and the J gene lost 1 base, with 9 bases spanning the gap. Germline assignment: CDR1 SEHNR and CDR2 FQNEAQ (reference sequence). This CDR3 region has 14 residues. DNA of the CDR3: TGTGCCAGCAGCCAGCGGAGGTCCTACAATGAGCAGTTCTTC. Encoded protein: CASSQRRSYNEQFF.

The rearrangement uses TRBV5-1 and TRBJ1-1, with a tentative D call TRBD1 (6 bases). V was clipped by 4 bases and J by 4 bases, with 11 bases between them. CDR1 SGHRS and CDR2 YFSETQ come from the germline V gene. There are 13 residues in the CDR3. As DNA, the CDR3 is TGCGCCAGCAGCCGTACAGGGTCCACTGAAGCTTTCTTT. Residues: CASSRTGSTEAFF. The full variable domain, its missing parts supplied by reference TRBV5-1 and TRBJ1-1, is KAGVTQTPRYLIKTRGQQVTLSCSPISGHRSVSWYQQTPGQGLQFLFEYFSETQRNKGNFPGRFSGRQFSNSRSEMNVSTLELGDSALYLCASSRTGSTEAFFGQGTRLTVV.

The rearrangement uses TRBV19 and TRBJ1-6; D ambiguous. The CDR3 extends over 14 amino acids. V lost 4 bases to trimming and J lost 7 bases, with 11 bases between them. CDR1 is LNHDA, CDR2 SQIVND, per germline (reference sequence). CDR3: CASSRIPRNSPLHF. CDR3 in DNA: TGTGCCAGTAGTAGAATCCCGAGGAATTCACCCCTCCACTTT.

The rearrangement links TRBV6-5 to TRBJ1-1, with 10 bases that match TRBD1. V dropped 6 bases and J dropped 3; count of bases not matched to a gene: 4. Germline CDR1 is MNHEY and CDR2 is SVGAGI. This CDR3 has 14 residues. The CDR3, as DNA: TGTGCCAGCAGGACCGGGACAGGGGACACTGAAGCTTTCTTT. It encodes CASRTGTGDTEAFF.

This clone was seen a few times. The V call is TRBV27, the J call TRBJ1-1, with D possibly matching TRBD1 (6 bases). The V end lost 1 base, the J end lost 6 bases, and 15 bases lay between the germline ends. The CDR3 totals 15 residues. Looked up from germline, CDR1 is MNHEY and CDR2 is SMNVEV (reference sequence). This CDR3 reads CASSLFIGQRAEAFF. Written as DNA, the CDR3 is TGTGCCAGCAGTTTATTCATCGGACAGCGCGCTGAAGCTTTCTTT.

V and J are TRBV20-1 and TRBJ2-2, with D perhaps matching TRBD2 (6 bases). Trimming left V 3 bases short and J 2 bases short, with 22 bases between. CDR1 DFQATT and CDR2 SNEGSKA come from the germline V gene (reference sequence). The CDR3 is 18 residues long. The CDR3 loop is CSASGGSTGTYNTGELFF. The CDR3 DNA is TGCAGTGCTAGTGGGGGTAGTACCGGGACTTATAACACCGGGGAGCTGTTTTTT.

V is TRBV2 and J is TRBJ1-5; weak D call: TRBD1 (6 bases). This CDR3 is 15 amino acids long. Germline V CDR1 and CDR2: SNHLY, FYNNEI. V lost 4 bases and J lost 4, with 14 bases in between. The CDR3 nucleotides read TGTGCCAGCAGTGGACAGGAAGTACCTAATCAGCCCCAGCATTTT. Protein sequence: CASSGQEVPNQPQHF.